A single TCR beta chain is shown here with its context. The sample holds one count of this clone. This clone's antigen is unknown. Qualities for individual bases were not recorded, and no much larger clone is one base off. Other DNA variants within this sample encode the same CDR3. This sample is part of a study of T cell responses to AZD1222 COVID-19 vaccine (dated by TCRdb to the early 2020s). In terms of the full investigation: AZD1222 recipients with second doses at about 4 weeks or about 12 weeks were pooled, because spike-specific TCR depth and breadth did not differ between schedules. Trial participants were enrolled by age into subgroups of 18-55, 56-69 and 70-plus years, and around 140, 26 and 57 TCR-sequenced participants, respectively, were included in these subgroups. TCR sequencing covered over 230 trial participants: 207 given two doses of AZD1222 and some 25 given two doses of MenACWY control vaccine. What the research found in general, with its limitations: The vaccine-associated CD4 TCRs covered the entire spike protein, and the dominant responses fell in regions 160-218 and 743-854. The 56-69-year group was small, and its depth increase did not reach significance, likely because of low power. Because no day 14 peak-response samples were available, repertoires were characterized only after the peak T cell response. After two AZD1222 doses, both the breadth and the depth of spike-specific TCRs were significantly higher than at day 0 and than in MenACWY recipients. Conclusions about previously exposed vaccinees are limited because only six or seven AZD1222 recipients were SARS-CoV-2 seropositive at baseline. Nearly half of unique spike-specific TCRs reportedly recognized epitopes outside regions mutated in the B.1.351 and B.1.1.7 variants. Participants were mostly white British and included more females than males, and it was suggested by the authors that clonal diversity may have been underestimated.

The sample's time point label, in plain terms: baseline before first vaccination. Vaccinee samples were obtained from the UK trials COV001 and COV002, which included a single-blind randomized controlled phase 2/3 trial of AZD1222 (ChAdOx1 nCoV-19) in healthy adults. For TCRbeta chain sequencing, PBMC samples from trial participants were taken at day 0 and at day 28 after the second dose. The CDR3 regions of human TCRbeta chains were analyzed by immunosequencing. Per the source publication's procedure: Repertoire TCRs were matched against a reference library of SARS-CoV-2-specific TCRs generated with the MIRA antigen-specificity platform. Breadth was defined as the fraction of unique TCRs that were SARS-CoV-2-associated, and depth was defined as the fraction of total T cells that were SARS-CoV-2-associated. Using the MIRA data, each spike-specific TCR was mapped to the spike region that the TCR reacts to and placed in a CD4 or CD8 class. Log10-transformed breadth and depth values were compared by one-way ANOVA with Sidak's multiple comparisons tests. TCRdb provides this immuneACCESS table in a form limited to in-frame rearrangements. Some clones are lacking; in checked studies, under half of them reflect an unresolved V gene, and why the rest are absent is not known. The V and J calls and clone size are taken from that table; D and trimming were inferred from the DNA. This sample has some 64,000 clones in its table, and 65% to 85% of those were observed once. The ten largest clonotypes hold 6.5% to 8% of the sample.

The CDR3, cysteine through phenylalanine, is 12 amino acids long. Of the read, only the CDR3 DNA is kept; its 36 bases are in frame from base 1. V is cut back by 6 bases and J by 2 bases, with 3 bases in the junction unmatched. For CDR1 and CDR2, the germline V gene lists SQVTM and ANQGSEA. The sequence joins TRBV29-1 to TRBJ2-5; the junction holds 7 bases that match TRBD2. The source material was peripheral blood, sampled on day 0 of AZD1222 vaccination. The sequence derives from an adult in good health. The CDR3 loop reads CSVGGGQETQYF. The bases are TGCAGCGTCGGCGGGGGACAAGAGACCCAGTACTTC.